These 6 T cell receptor beta chains originate from one sample sequenced in a study of vaccination and CD4 T cells after COVID-19 (dated by TCRdb to between 2021 and 2022). This specimen's treatment or condition label, interpreted: roughly 10-day PBMC culture with coronavirus spike peptide pools or control peptides (ViraFEST assay). These receptors are not linked to any known antigen. The library was prepared using PCR. For sequencing, an Illumina iSeq 100 was employed. DNA from cultured CD4+ T cells was subjected to TCR sequencing with the Oncomine TCR Beta short-read assay at the Johns Hopkins FTIC core. The public reads were run again by TCRdb, first through fastp at Q25 and then through MiXCR, and only productive beta chains were kept. Merged by CDR3 protein, the rows form single entries marked with the most common genes and DNA. Within this sample are about 10,000 distinct CDR3 sequences, with approximately 23% of them counted one time only. Of the sample, about a quarter falls within the top ten clones.

The sample in question was CD4+ T cells from blood, cultured in vitro, obtained before SARS-CoV-2 vaccination. The receptors were sampled from a human donor who received a COVID-19 vaccine.

The rearrangement joins TRBV11-2 to TRBJ1-2; D is unresolved. CDR3 length: 12 amino acids. Trimming took off 3 bases at V and 8 bases at J, with 10 bases between the two ends. Per germline, CDR1 SGHAT and CDR2 FQNNGV. Here the CDR3 DNA reads TGTGCCAGCAGCTTTCGGCGGATGGGCTACACCTTC. This translates into CASSFRRMGYTF. Filled out from reference TRBV11-2 and TRBJ1-2, the complete variable domain reads EAGVAQSPRYKIIEKRQSVAFWCNPISGHATLYWYQQILGQGPKLLIQFQNNGVVDDSQLPKDRFSAERLKGVDSTLKIQPAKLEDSAVYLCASSFRRMGYTFGSGTRLTVV.

This clonotype has only a few counts. CDR3 in DNA: TGTGCCAGCAGCTTAGCAGAGACAGGGGGCTCTAGCACAGATACGCAGTATTTT. Its protein product is CASSLAETGGSSTDTQYF. J is TRBJ2-3 and V is TRBV11-2; 10 bases line up with TRBD1. The length of the CDR3 is 18 residues. The J segment lost 0 bases and the V segment lost 1 base, leaving 7 bases of the junction unmatched. Germline lookup yields CDR1 SGHAT and CDR2 FQNNGV.

V usage is TRBV6-1 and J usage is TRBJ1-1; a possible D gene is TRBD1 (6 bases). V was shortened by 7 bases and J by 3 bases, with 21 bases between the two germline ends. Germline CDR1 and CDR2: MNHNS and SASEGT. The CDR3 spans 16 residues. CDR3 DNA: TGTGCCAGCAAGGCGCCGGCGGGGGGCAAGGACACTGAAGCTTTCTTT. Translating gives CASKAPAGGKDTEAFF.

This clonotype has a handful of counts. The chain couples TRBV6-5 to TRBJ2-1, with D perhaps matching TRBD2 (6 bases). V lost 2 bases and J 10 bases, leaving 15 bases between the germline ends. Germline loops: CDR1 MNHEY, CDR2 SVGAGI. The CDR3 spans 14 residues. The DNA of the CDR3 is TGTGCCAGCAGTTACACCTCGCGGGGAAGAGAGCAGTTCTTC. This gives the protein CASSYTSRGREQFF.

The J gene is TRBJ2-7, the V gene TRBV12-3 or TRBV12-4, with 7 nucleotides matching TRBD1. CDR3 length: 14 residues. The ends lost 1 base at V and 2 bases at J; junction bases unmatched: 2. The CDR3 nucleotides read TGTGCCAGCAGTTTAGGACAGGGTCCCTACGAGCAGTACTTC. Protein sequence: CASSLGQGPYEQYF.

The chain carries TRBV29-1 and TRBJ2-2, with TRBD1 identical over 10 bases. V lost 7 bases, J lost 3 bases, and 2 bases stayed unmatched. The length of the CDR3 is 13 residues. Germline loops: CDR1 SQVTM, CDR2 ANQGSEA. DNA of the CDR3: TGCAGCGCGGGGACAGGGGACACCGGGGAGCTGTTTTTT. It specifies CSAGTGDTGELFF.